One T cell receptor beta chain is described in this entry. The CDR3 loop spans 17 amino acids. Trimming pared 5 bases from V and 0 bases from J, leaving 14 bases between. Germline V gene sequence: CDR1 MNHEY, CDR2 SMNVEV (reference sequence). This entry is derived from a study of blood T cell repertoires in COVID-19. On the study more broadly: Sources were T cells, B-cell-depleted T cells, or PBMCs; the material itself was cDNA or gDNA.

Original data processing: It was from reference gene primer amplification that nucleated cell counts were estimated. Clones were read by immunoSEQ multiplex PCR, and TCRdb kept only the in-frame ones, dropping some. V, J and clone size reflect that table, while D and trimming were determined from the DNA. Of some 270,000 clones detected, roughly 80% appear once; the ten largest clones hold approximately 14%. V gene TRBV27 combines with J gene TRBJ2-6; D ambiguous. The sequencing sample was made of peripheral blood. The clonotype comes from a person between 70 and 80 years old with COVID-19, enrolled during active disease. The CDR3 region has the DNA TGTGCCAGCAGTACCTACAAACAGCTCTCTGGGGCCAACGTCCTGACTTTC. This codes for CASSTYKQLSGANVLTF.